The 2 T cell receptor beta chains given below trace back to one sample, sequenced in a study of cytotoxic CD8 clonotypes in ibrutinib-treated CLL. The protocol was immunoSEQ multiplex PCR, while the TCRdb copy is restricted to in-frame clones and leaves out a portion. The data show about 27,000 clones, around three quarters seen once. This sample comprised PBMCs, obtained after 24 months of ibrutinib treatment. The receptors stem from a human donor with chronic lymphocytic leukemia.

The chain carries TRBV6-5 and TRBJ2-7, with a weak D call TRBD1 (6 bases). The CDR3 contains 15 residues. Deletions cut 0 bases from V and 4 bases from J, with 13 bases between. Germline values: CDR1 MNHEY, CDR2 SVGAGI. The DNA for the CDR3 is TGTGCCAGCAGTTACTCAGGGCTGGGGGCTTACGAGCAGTACTTC. Translation gives CASSYSGLGAYEQYF.

The chain is built from TRBV28 and TRBJ2-7; D might be TRBD2 (6 bases). The ends were cut back, 6 bases at V and 7 bases at J, with 22 bases in the middle. This CDR3 is 15 amino acids long. CDR1 is MDHEN, CDR2 SYDVKM, per germline. The CDR3 loop is CASSLSGTGLGEQYF. The CDR3 nucleotides read TGTGCCAGCAGCCTCTCCGGGACTGGGTTGGGGGAGCAGTACTTC.